The sequence of this T cell receptor beta chain was determined in a study of molecular identifiers for immune sequencing clone quantification. Preparation of the bulk TCR libraries relied on previously described methods and listed TCR primers. TCRdb called the PCR reads again in MiXCR, with one record for every CDR3 protein. The sample contains about 640,000 distinct CDR3 sequences, just under 20% of which appear only once. Researchers sorted naive CD8 T cells as cells that were CD8+CD4-CCR7+CD45RA+. The CDR3 has 20 amino acids. J lost 0 bases, V lost 3 bases, and 13 bases had no gene match. Germline CDR1 is SGHNT and CDR2 is YENEEA. This clonotype was seen a few times.

Material for sequencing was naive CD8+ T cells from blood, with Jurkat cell RNA spiked in. Subset specified: FACS-sorted CD8+CD4-CCR7+CD45RA+ naive T cells. The chain couples TRBV11-3 to TRBJ2-4, with 11 nucleotides matching TRBD2. This TCR came from a human donor in good health. Some libraries in this study had Jurkat cell RNA spiked in. CDR3: CASSFYSGRAPFIAKNIQYF. The DNA of the CDR3 is TGTGCCAGCAGCTTCTATAGCGGGAGGGCTCCCTTTATAGCCAAAAACATTCAGTACTTC.